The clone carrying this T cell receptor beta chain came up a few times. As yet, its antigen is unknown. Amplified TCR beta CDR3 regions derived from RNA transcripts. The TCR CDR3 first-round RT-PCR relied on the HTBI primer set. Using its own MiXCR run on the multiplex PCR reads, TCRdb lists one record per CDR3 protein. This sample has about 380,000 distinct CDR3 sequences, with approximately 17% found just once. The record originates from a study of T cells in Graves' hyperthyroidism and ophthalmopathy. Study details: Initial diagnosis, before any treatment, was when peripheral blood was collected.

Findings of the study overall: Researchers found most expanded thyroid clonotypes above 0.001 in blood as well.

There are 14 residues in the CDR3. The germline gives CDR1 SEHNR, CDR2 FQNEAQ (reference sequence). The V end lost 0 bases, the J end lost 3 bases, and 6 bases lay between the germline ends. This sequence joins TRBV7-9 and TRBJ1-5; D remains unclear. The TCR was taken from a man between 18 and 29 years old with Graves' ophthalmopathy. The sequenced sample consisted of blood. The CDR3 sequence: CASSLAGPNQPQHF. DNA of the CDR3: TGTGCCAGCAGCTTAGCCGGGCCCAATCAGCCCCAGCATTTT.